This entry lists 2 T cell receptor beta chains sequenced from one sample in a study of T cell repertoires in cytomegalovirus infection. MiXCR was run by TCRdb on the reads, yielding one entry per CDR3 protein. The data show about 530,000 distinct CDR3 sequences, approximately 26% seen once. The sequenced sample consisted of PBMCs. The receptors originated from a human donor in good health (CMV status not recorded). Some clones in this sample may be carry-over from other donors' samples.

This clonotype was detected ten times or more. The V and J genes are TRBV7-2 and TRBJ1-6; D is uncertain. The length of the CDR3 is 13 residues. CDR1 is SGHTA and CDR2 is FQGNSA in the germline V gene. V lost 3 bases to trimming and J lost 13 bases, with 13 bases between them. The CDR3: CASSFVGNIPLHF. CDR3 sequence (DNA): TGTGCCAGCAGCTTCGTAGGGAACATTCCCCTCCACTTT.

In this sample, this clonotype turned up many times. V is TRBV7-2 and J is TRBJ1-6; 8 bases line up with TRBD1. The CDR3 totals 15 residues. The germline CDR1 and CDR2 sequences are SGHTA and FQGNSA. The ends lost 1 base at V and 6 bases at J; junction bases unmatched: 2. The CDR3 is CASSLVTGVNSPLHF. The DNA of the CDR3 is TGTGCCAGCAGCTTAGTGACAGGGGTTAATTCACCCCTCCACTTT.